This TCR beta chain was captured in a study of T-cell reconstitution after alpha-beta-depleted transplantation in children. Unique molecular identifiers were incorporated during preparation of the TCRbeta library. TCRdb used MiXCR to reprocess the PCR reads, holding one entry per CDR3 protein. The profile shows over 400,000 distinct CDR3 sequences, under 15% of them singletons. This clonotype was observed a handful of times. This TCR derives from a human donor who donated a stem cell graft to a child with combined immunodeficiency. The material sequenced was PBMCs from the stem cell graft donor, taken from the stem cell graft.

The CDR3 bases are TGTGCCAGTAACAGGGGGTTCTACGAGCAGTACTTC. This codes for CASNRGFYEQYF. This chain joins TRBV12-3 or TRBV12-4 and TRBJ2-7; 8 bases are shared with TRBD1. The CDR3 spans 12 residues. The V and J ends lost 9 bases and 3 bases, in that order; junction bases with no gene match: 4.